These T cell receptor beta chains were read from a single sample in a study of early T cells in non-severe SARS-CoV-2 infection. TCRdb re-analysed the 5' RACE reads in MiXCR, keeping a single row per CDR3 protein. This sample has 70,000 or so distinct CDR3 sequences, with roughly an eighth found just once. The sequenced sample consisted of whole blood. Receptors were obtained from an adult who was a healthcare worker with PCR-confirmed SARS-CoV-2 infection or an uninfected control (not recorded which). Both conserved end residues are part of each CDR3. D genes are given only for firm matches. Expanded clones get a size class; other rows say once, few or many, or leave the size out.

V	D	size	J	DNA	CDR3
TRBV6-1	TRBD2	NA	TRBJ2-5	TGTGCCAGCAGTGAAGGGTTAGCGGGGACAGAGACCCAGTACTTC	CASSEGLAGTETQYF
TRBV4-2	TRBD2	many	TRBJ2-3	TGTGCCAGCAGCCAAGAGGGACTAGCGGGGGCCCCCACAGATACGCAGTATTTT	CASSQEGLAGAPTDTQYF
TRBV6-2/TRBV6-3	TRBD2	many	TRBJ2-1	TGTGCCAGCAGTTATATCGGGGGGTGGACGGCCAACCCTCCCTACAATGAGCAGTTCTTC	CASSYIGGWTANPPYNEQFF
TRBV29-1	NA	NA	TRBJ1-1	TGCAGCGTGGGGCATCTCACTGAAGCTTTCTTT	CSVGHLTEAFF
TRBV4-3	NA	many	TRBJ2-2	TGCGCCAGCAGCCAAGATTTGTCAGGGGAGACCGGGGAGCTGTTTTTT	CASSQDLSGETGELFF
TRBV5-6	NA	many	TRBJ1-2	TGTGCCAGCAGCTTGGCCGGGAACTATGGCTACACCTTC	CASSLAGNYGYTF
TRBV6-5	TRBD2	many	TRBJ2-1	TGTGCCAGCAGTTATCGACGGGGACTAGCGGTCGCCAATGAGCAGTTCTTC	CASSYRRGLAVANEQFF
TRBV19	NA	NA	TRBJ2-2	TGTGCCAGTAGTACTCCGCGGCCCCTCGCCGGGGAGCTGTTTTTT	CASSTPRPLAGELFF
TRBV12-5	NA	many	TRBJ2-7	TGTGCTAGTGGTCGGGAGACAGGGCGCTACGAGCAGTACTTC	CASGRETGRYEQYF
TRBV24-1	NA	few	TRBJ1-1	TGTGCCACCAGTGCTAGGGACGGTGAAGCTTTCTTT	CATSARDGEAFF
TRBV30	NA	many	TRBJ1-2	TGTGCCTTAGAGGCGAACTATGGCTACACCTTC	CALEANYGYTF
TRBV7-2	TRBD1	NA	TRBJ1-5	TGTGCCAGCAGCTCAACAGGGGGGCCTAGCAATCAGCCCCAGCATTTT	CASSSTGGPSNQPQHF
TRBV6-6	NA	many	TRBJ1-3	TGTGCCAGCGGGAGAGGGATCTACGGGGACACCATATATTTT	CASGRGIYGDTIYF
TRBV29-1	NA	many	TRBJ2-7	TGCAGCGCCAAGACAGACTACGAGCAGTACTTC	CSAKTDYEQYF
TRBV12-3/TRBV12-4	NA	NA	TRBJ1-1	TGTGCCAGCTCCGTAGGGTTAGGGGGGATGAACACTGAAGCTTTCTTT	CASSVGLGGMNTEAFF
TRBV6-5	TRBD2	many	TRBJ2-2	TGTGCCAGCAGTCTCCTGGGAGCGGGGGGTCACACCGGGGAGCTGTTTTTT	CASSLLGAGGHTGELFF
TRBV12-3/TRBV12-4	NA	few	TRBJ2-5	TGTGCCAGCAGTTTAAGGTCAGAAGAGACCCAGTACTTC	CASSLRSEETQYF
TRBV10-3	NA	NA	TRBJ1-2	TGTGCCATCAGAACAGGCCTTAACTATGGCTACACCTTC	CAIRTGLNYGYTF
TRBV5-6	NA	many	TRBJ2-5	TGTGCCAGCAGCCCGAGGGGGACCCAGTACTTC	CASSPRGTQYF
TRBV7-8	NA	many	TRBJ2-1	TGTGCCAGCAGCTTAGTGGACCAGTACAATGAGCAGTTCTTC	CASSLVDQYNEQFF
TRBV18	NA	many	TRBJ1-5	TGTGCCAGCTCACCATCGTCCGTAAGCAATCAGCCCCAGCATTTT	CASSPSSVSNQPQHF
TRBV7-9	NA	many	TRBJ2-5	TGTGCCAGCAGCTTAGTTATGGGGCAAGAGACCCAGTACTTC	CASSLVMGQETQYF
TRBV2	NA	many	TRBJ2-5	TGTGCCAGCAGTGTTGGAGGGGATCCCCAAGAGACCCAGTACTTC	CASSVGGDPQETQYF
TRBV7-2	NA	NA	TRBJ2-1	TGTGCCAGCAGCTTAGCGGGGAACTCTGAGCAGTTCTTC	CASSLAGNSEQFF
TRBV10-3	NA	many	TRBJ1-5	TGTGCCATCGCTACAGGGTTCGATCAGCCCCAGCATTTT	CAIATGFDQPQHF
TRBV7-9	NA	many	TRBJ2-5	TGTGCCAGCAGCTCGGACAGTTCCCAAGAGACCCAGTACTTC	CASSSDSSQETQYF
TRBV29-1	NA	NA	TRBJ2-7	TGCAGCGTTGAAGACCCTTCTGGACGGGGGCAGTACTTC	CSVEDPSGRGQYF
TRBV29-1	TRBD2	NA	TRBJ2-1	TGCAGCGTGGAGCGGACTAGTCATGAGCAGTTCTTC	CSVERTSHEQFF
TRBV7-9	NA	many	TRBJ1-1	TGTGCCAGCAGCTTAGTCGTTCAACTTGGGTCCAGGGGGAACACTGAAGCTTTCTTT	CASSLVVQLGSRGNTEAFF
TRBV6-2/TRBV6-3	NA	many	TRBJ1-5	TGTGCCAGCAGCCGGGAGGGTGGCAATCAGCCCCAGCATTTT	CASSREGGNQPQHF
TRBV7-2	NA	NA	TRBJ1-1	TGTGCCAGCAGCCCTGGGACCAGTAAAGCTTTCTTT	CASSPGTSKAFF
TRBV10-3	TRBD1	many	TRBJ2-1	TGTGCCATCAGCAGGGGGCAGGTCGACAATGAGCAGTTCTTC	CAISRGQVDNEQFF
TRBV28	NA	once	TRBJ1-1	TGTGCCAGTCGTAACAGACTGGGGGGGCAGTCTGAAGCTTTCTTT	CASRNRLGGQSEAFF
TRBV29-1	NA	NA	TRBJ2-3	TGCAGCGCCCCAAGGGCCGAGGGCACAGATACGCAGTATTTT	CSAPRAEGTDTQYF
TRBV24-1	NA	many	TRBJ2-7	TGTGCCACCAGTGATTCGCGGTGGCCCTACGAGCAGTACTTC	CATSDSRWPYEQYF
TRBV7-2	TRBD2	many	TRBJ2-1	TGTGCCAGCAGCTTGCGGGGGACTAGCGGCTACAATGAGCAGTTCTTC	CASSLRGTSGYNEQFF
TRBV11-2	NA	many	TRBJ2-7	TGTGCCAGCAGCTCACAGTTCTACGAGCAGTACTTC	CASSSQFYEQYF
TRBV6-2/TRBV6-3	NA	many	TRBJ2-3	TGTGCCAGCACCCAGGGGTCAGCCACAGATACGCAGTATTTT	CASTQGSATDTQYF
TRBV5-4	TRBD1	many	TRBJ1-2	TGTGCCAGCAGCTTGGCCGGGACAGGGGGCGCAGGCTATGGCTACACCTTC	CASSLAGTGGAGYGYTF
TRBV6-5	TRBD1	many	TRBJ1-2	TGTGCCAGCAGTCGGGACAGACTTTATGGCTACACCTTC	CASSRDRLYGYTF
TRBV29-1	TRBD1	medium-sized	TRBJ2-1	TGCAGCGTCCGAAGACAGGGTCCAACCAATGAGCAGTTCTTC	CSVRRQGPTNEQFF
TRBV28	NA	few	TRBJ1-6	TGCGCCAGCAGTCCCACCGGACAGAATAATTCACCCCTCCACTTT	CASSPTGQNNSPLHF
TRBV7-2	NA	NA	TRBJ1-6	TGTGCCAGCAGTTCTCAGGGTGGGTCACCCCTCCACTTT	CASSSQGGSPLHF
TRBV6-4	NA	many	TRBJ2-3	TGTGCCAGCAGTGACTCGAAGTACGAAGATACGCAGTATTTT	CASSDSKYEDTQYF
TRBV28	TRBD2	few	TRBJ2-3	TGTGCCAGCAGTTTTATCGAGCGGGAGGCAGATACGCAGTATTTT	CASSFIEREADTQYF